This T cell receptor beta chain appears in the sequencing data of a study of vaccination and CD4 T cells after COVID-19. Study overall: Convalescent cases consisted of six males and four females, of whom two were Hispanic. Overlapping spike pools from SARS-CoV-2 and HCoV-NL63, HCoV-OC43 and HCoV-229E served as culture stimuli.

Treatment noted: approximately 11-day PBMC culture with coronavirus spike peptide pools or control peptides (ViraFEST assay). Cultures of PBMCs, roughly 2 million per well, were set up with 7.5 to 10 IU/ml IL-2 and 10 ug/ml peptide pools. V was trimmed by 4 bases and J by 4 bases, leaving 16 bases between them. The length of the CDR3 is 15 residues. From germline, CDR1 is DFQATT and CDR2 SNEGSKA (reference sequence). The assay that was used to sequence DNA from cultured CD4+ T cells was the Oncomine TCR Beta short-read assay. Researchers extracted genomic DNA from CD4+ T cells that had been cultured. TCRdb reprocessed the PCR reads via MiXCR and lists one record per CDR3 protein. The sample lists about 20,000 distinct CDR3 sequences, around 46% seen once, with about 4% in the top ten. In this sample, this clonotype turned up a few times. Its antigen is still unknown.

This sample comprised CD4+ T cells from blood, cultured in vitro, obtained before SARS-CoV-2 vaccination. The chain recombines TRBV20-1 with TRBJ2-2, with D perhaps TRBD2 (7 bases). This TCR was recovered from a human donor who had recovered from COVID-19. Here the CDR3 DNA reads TGCAGTGCTATATGGGGGGGCCAGGGCACCGGGGAGCTGTTTTTT. Translated: CSAIWGGQGTGELFF.